These 2 T cell receptor beta chains were all obtained from the same sample, sequenced in a study of shared clonotypes between healthy human individuals. In the naive CD8 group, cells lacked CD45RO and were positively selected for CCR7, so terminally differentiated effector memory CD45RA+ cells were left out. Libraries were prepared by immunoSEQ multiplex PCR; TCRdb keeps only in-frame clonotypes and omits some of them. The sample yields about 2.2 million clones, just over 90% seen once. The sequencing input was naive CD8+ T cells from PBMCs. The source of these receptors is a man between 18 and 29 years old in good health. Some clones in this sample may be carry-over from other donors' samples.

The chain has TRBV28 and TRBJ2-2; D perhaps matches TRBD2 (5 bases). This CDR3 contains 16 residues. Deletions cut 2 bases from V and 1 base from J, with 11 bases between. Germline V gene data show CDR1 as MDHEN and CDR2 as SYDVKM. The CDR3 is CASSLRGGLNTGELFF. In DNA form, the CDR3 reads TGTGCCAGCAGTTTACGTGGCGGGCTGAACACCGGGGAGCTGTTTTTT.

The genes are TRBV5-1 and TRBJ2-2; no definite D call. This CDR3 has 14 residues. The germline V and J ends were trimmed by 1 base and 6 bases, with 10 bases remaining between them. Germline values: CDR1 SGHRS, CDR2 YFSETQ. The CDR3: CASSLLGSAGELFF. The DNA for the CDR3 is TGCGCCAGCAGCTTGCTGGGATCGGCCGGGGAGCTGTTTTTT.